These T cell receptor beta chains were read from a single sample in a study of T cells in Graves' hyperthyroidism and ophthalmopathy. TCRdb passed the multiplex PCR reads through MiXCR, listing each CDR3 protein once. Among around 520,000 distinct CDR3 sequences listed, less than 15% were seen once. The sequenced material came from blood. These TCRs come from a woman aged 40 to 55 with Graves' hyperthyroidism. Each CDR3 is given with its conserved first and last residue. A D gene is named only where the DNA matches it firmly. Size values are once, few and many counts, or a class for expanded clones, and some rows have none.

v_gene	abundance	d_gene	j_gene	CDR3nt	CDR3aa
TRBV5-1	many	-	TRBJ2-1	TGCGCCAGCAGCGGACTGATCGGGGACTACAATGAGCAGTTCTTC	CASSGLIGDYNEQFF
TRBV12-3/TRBV12-4	-	-	TRBJ1-6	TGTGCCAGCAGTTTGGCCCCATCCCGGCAGGGGAATTCACCCCTCCACTTT	CASSLAPSRQGNSPLHF
TRBV2	many	-	TRBJ2-1	TGTGCCAGCAGTCGGGACCCCTACAATGAGCAGTTCTTC	CASSRDPYNEQFF
TRBV5-1	few	-	TRBJ1-1	TGCGCCAGCAGCTTGGAGTACGCCAGGGCGAACACTGAAGCTTTCTTT	CASSLEYARANTEAFF
TRBV28	many	-	TRBJ1-2	TGTGCCAGCAGTTTATCAGGGAGGGAGGGCTACACCTTC	CASSLSGREGYTF
TRBV2	-	TRBD2	TRBJ2-1	TGTGCCAGCAGGGCGACTAGCGGGAGAATCAATGAGCAGTTCTTC	CASRATSGRINEQFF
TRBV5-6	many	TRBD2	TRBJ2-1	TGTGCCAGCAGCTTGGGACTAGCGGGAGCGGGGAATGAGCAGTTCTTC	CASSLGLAGAGNEQFF
TRBV18	-	-	TRBJ1-1	TGTGCCAGCTCAGGATCTCAGGCAGGGTCCACTGAAGCTTTCTTT	CASSGSQAGSTEAFF
TRBV5-1	-	-	TRBJ1-2	TGCGCCAGCAGCTTGGAGGAGTATGGCTACACCTTC	CASSLEEYGYTF
TRBV7-6	few	-	TRBJ2-7	TGTGCCAGCAGCAAAGACAGGTTTACCTACGAGCAGTACTTC	CASSKDRFTYEQYF
TRBV18	many	TRBD2	TRBJ2-1	TGTGCCAGCTCACCACCGGCTAGCGGGAGTAATGAGCAGTTCTTC	CASSPPASGSNEQFF